A single T cell receptor (beta chain) is shown here with its context. Its antigen is unknown. At one of its ends the junction is not consistent with the germline gene, which may arise from a read error. The sample belongs to a study of T cells in Graves' hyperthyroidism and ophthalmopathy. Study-wide findings and caveats: Blood also contained most expanded thyroid clonotypes above 0.001.

Germline V CDR1 and CDR2: DFQATT, SNEGSKA (reference sequence). The CDR3 length is 13 residues. Amplified TCR beta CDR3 regions came from RNA transcripts. TCR CDR3 underwent first-round RT-PCR with the HTBI primer set. A single record per CDR3 protein comes from TCRdb applying MiXCR to the multiplex PCR reads. The sample gives 550,000 to 700,000 distinct CDR3 sequences, about 43% of which show up once; 15% to 20% is in the top ten. Uncontrolled infection, other autoimmune disease, pregnancy or lactation excluded patients. Each diagnosis drew on symptoms, thyroxine, TRAb, thyroid ultrasound and orbital computed tomography findings.

The V gene is TRBV20-1, the J gene TRBJ2-7; D possibly corresponds to TRBD1 (6 bases). Sample: peripheral blood or thyroid tissue (not recorded which). The sequence was collected from an adult woman with Graves' disease, either hyperthyroidism or ophthalmopathy (not recorded which). CDR3 amino acids: CSAKGRGSYEQNF. The CDR3 DNA reads as TGCAGTGCTAAGGGCAGGGGATCCTACGAGCAGAACTTC.